This T cell receptor (beta chain) appears in the sequencing data of a study of beta chain features in type 1 diabetes (dated by TCRdb to about 2018). With respect to the entire study: No differences in mean age, gender distribution, total cell number or subset yield were found between patients and healthy donors. The study compared the TCRB repertoires of sorted circulating CD4+ T cell subsets in recently diagnosed type 1 diabetes patients with those in matched healthy donors. Naive and central memory subsets were obtained from all 30 or so donors, but regulatory and stem cell-like memory subsets were isolated from only 8 patients and 8 healthy donors. Across all samples, 90 million to 130 million sorted cells were examined, and cell number per subset correlated strongly with RNA yield.

This clone occurred a few times. It lacks a known antigen. Within one base of it there is no much larger clone, and no base qualities were kept. On the study overall, not on this receptor specifically: Fewer insertions and more nucleotide deletions at VDJ recombination sites were observed in patients with type 1 diabetes, implying thymic rearrangement abnormalities. PCR may preferentially amplify shorter templates, but because patient and control samples were amplified and corrected together, any resulting skew would affect both groups equally. Because cDNA was sequenced instead of genomic DNA, activated cells with high expression could be over-represented, although the groups did not differ in activation or CD3 levels. Because the HLA sub-analyses included only small numbers of individuals, any influence of HLA type on TCRB rearrangement was left unresolved. Type 1 diabetes patients showed a moderate but significant shortening of TCRB CDR3 length in all four CD4+ subsets. Naive, central memory and regulatory TCRB repertoires appeared to be more similar among patients than among healthy donors.

Including the terminal cysteine and phenylalanine, the CDR3 comprises 14 residues. CDR3 DNA is the only sequence kept; it has 42 bases, read in frame from the first base. CDR1 LGHNA and CDR2 YSLEER were looked up in the germline V gene. V sheds 3 bases and J sheds 0 bases, leaving 6 bases between their ends. The entire amount of isolated RNA was reverse transcribed using the High Capacity cDNA Reverse Transcription Kit, so the sequenced TCRB transcripts were expressed ones. Naive, central memory and regulatory T cell samples underwent deep immunoSEQ sequencing, averaging around 3.7 million total reads per sample. Sorted cells were lysed in RLT buffer, and RNA was extracted using DNase-treated RNeasy Micro or Mini kits according to cell number. To prevent cross-contamination, every cell subset was processed on its own, while patient and healthy donor samples were processed together. TCRB sequences were amplified from cDNA with the immunoSEQ multiplex PCR, producing 87-bp fragments spanning the CDR3 region. The amplicons were sequenced using the Illumina HiSeq platform. The authors' analysis ran thus. PCR bias was computationally corrected using synthetic template baselines, reads within Hamming distance 2 were collapsed, and singletons that could not be merged were discarded. Reads were aligned to IMGT to assign V, D and J genes, CDR3 length, and insertions or deletions at six rearrangement sites. Within each subset, clonotype counts were normalized to sorted cell number, and only after that were true diversity and Gini coefficients computed with the tcR R package. The overlap coefficient, calculated on TCRB nucleotide sequences, was used to quantify repertoire sharing. TCRdb obtained this table from immuneACCESS and retained in-frame rearrangements with V and J assigned. These tables miss some clones; where compared with another copy, unresolved V genes account for less than half of the shortfall, and the remainder is unexplained. V and J calls plus clone size are reproduced from that table; the DNA served to infer D and trimming. For this sample there are some 180,000 clones; around 13% appear just once. About 0.59% of the sample is taken by the ten largest.

From each donor, a single peripheral blood sample of about 110 mL on average was drawn into heparinised tubes. Using a panel that included CD45RO, CCR7, CD25, CD127, CD95 and CD27, naive, central memory, regulatory and stem cell-like memory CD4+ T cells were sorted on a BD FACSAria II. Every sorted population had a purity above 95%. PBMCs were isolated right away by Lymphoprep density gradient centrifugation and were stained directly, without culture. So that batch effects would be minimized, each experiment stained and sorted samples in pairs, pairing one healthy donor with one patient. This clonotype was sampled from a woman younger than 35 in good health. Sequencing used central memory CD4+ T cells from blood. The V gene is TRBV4-3 and the J gene is TRBJ1-3; 5 matching bases give a weak D call of TRBD1. Read as DNA, the sequence is TGCGCCAGCAGCCACACAGGCTCTGGAAACACCATATATTTT. This translates into CASSHTGSGNTIYF.